These T cell receptor beta chains were read from a single sample in a study of Graves' ophthalmopathy and Graves' hyperthyroidism. One entry per CDR3 protein, called by TCRdb with MiXCR from the multiplex PCR reads. The table records hundreds of thousands of distinct CDR3 sequences, about 38% of them present only once. The sequencing input was peripheral blood. The receptors were sampled from an adult man with Graves' ophthalmopathy. The CDR3 runs from the conserved cysteine through the conserved F or W. A D gene is named only where the DNA matches it firmly. Clone size is not always given. Where it is, it says once, few, many or a class for expanded clones.

>TRBJ2-2|TRBD1|TRBV25-1|many
TGTGCCACCCAGGGGGCTGCAGGGGGAAACACCGGGGAGCTGTTTTTT
CATQGAAGGNTGELFF
>TRBJ1-5|TRBD1|TRBV25-1|.
TGTGCCAGCAACTACAGGACAGGGTTTAATAGCAATCAGCCCCAGCATTTT
CASNYRTGFNSNQPQHF
>TRBJ1-5|.|TRBV10-2|few
TGCGCCAGCAGTGACCATAGACAGCCCCAGCATTTT
CASSDHRQPQHF
>TRBJ1-1|.|TRBV19|.
TGTGCCAGTAGTGATGATAGGTCGCGGGGAGCTGAAGCTTTCTTT
CASSDDRSRGAEAFF
>TRBJ1-1|TRBD1|TRBV11-1|many
TGTGCCAGCAGGGACAGGGAAGGGAGCACTGAAGCTTTCTTT
CASRDREGSTEAFF
>TRBJ2-5|TRBD2|TRBV13|once
TGTGCCAGCAGCCTAGCGGGAGGGCCTTTGACCCAGTACTTC
CASSLAGGPLTQYF
>TRBJ2-7|.|TRBV20-1|many
TGCAGTGCTAGAGATCTCCGGGGCGCCTACGAGCAGTACTTC
CSARDLRGAYEQYF
>TRBJ2-7|.|TRBV6-6|few
TGTGCCAGCAGTTACACCAGGCCAAACACCTACGAGCAGTACTTC
CASSYTRPNTYEQYF
>TRBJ2-6|.|TRBV7-2|many
TGTGCCAGCAGCTTGAGTTCGGCGCCCGGGGCCAACGTCCTGACTTTC
CASSLSSAPGANVLTF
>TRBJ1-2|TRBD1|TRBV2|.
TGTGCCAGCACGATGGGACAGGGGGCGAGCTACACCTTC
CASTMGQGASYTF
>TRBJ1-3|.|TRBV25-1|.
TGTGCCAGCAGTGAATCGGCCTTCTCTGGAAACACCATATATTTT
CASSESAFSGNTIYF